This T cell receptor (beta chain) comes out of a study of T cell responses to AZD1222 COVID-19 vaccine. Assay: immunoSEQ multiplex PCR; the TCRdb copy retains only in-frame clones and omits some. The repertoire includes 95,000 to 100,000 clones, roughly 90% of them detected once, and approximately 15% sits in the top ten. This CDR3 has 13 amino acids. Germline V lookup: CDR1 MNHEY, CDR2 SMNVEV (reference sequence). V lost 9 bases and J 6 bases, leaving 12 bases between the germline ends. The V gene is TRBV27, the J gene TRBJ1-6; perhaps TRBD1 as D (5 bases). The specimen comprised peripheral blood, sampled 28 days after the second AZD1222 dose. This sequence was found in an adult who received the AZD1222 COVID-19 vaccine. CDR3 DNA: TGTGCCAGTGGCGGGGCGCGTAATTCACCCCTCCACTTT. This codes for CASGGARNSPLHF.